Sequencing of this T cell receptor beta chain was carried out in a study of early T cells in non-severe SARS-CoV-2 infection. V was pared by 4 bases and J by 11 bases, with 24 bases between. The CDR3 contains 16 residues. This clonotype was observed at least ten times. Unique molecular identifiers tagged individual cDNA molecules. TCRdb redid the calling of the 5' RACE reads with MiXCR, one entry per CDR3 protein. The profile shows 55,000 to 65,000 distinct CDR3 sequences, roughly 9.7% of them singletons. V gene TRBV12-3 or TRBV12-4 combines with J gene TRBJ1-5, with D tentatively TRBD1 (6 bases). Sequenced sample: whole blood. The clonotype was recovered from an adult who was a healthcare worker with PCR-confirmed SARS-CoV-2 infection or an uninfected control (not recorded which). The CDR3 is CASSSLGGTARRAQHF. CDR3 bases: TGTGCCAGCAGTTCATTGGGGGGCACAGCAAGAAGGGCCCAGCATTTT.